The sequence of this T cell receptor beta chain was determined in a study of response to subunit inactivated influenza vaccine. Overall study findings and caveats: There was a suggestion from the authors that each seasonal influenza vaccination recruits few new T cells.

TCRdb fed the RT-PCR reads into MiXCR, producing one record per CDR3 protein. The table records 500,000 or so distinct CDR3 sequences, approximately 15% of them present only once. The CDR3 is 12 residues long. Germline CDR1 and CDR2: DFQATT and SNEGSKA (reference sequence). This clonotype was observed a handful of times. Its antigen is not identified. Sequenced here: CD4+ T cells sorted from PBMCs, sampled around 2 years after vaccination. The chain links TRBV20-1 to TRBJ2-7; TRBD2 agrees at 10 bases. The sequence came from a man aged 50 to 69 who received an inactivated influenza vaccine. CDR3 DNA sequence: TGCAGCGTAGCGGGAGGACTTTACGAGCAGTACTTC. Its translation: CSVAGGLYEQYF.